This T cell receptor beta chain was identified during a study of cytomegalovirus exposure and HLA in healthy donors (dated by TCRdb to the late 2010s). Notes on the research overall: According to a later analysis, one platform produced both the 100 to 150 validation repertoires and the 670 or so repertoires of the first cohort. The study aimed to test whether signatures of past pathogen exposure could be identified by cataloging public T cell receptors. In addition to the first cohort of 666 subjects, a separate validation cohort of approximately 130 different subjects was used. The study combined high-throughput TCR immunosequencing, statistical association of individual TCRs with disease status, and machine learning to predict cytomegalovirus infection status. What the study reported, not specific to this receptor: The classifier was reported to diagnose cytomegalovirus status with high specificity and sensitivity in both the original and validation cohorts. A later analysis had no HLA typing for the validation cohort, so co-occurrence there was scored across all 120 or so repertoires. A later analysis found that TCRs clustered in the first cohort also tended to co-occur in the 120 validation repertoires, with 90% to 95% of cluster scores above 0. The study listed 164 TCR beta chains as associated with cytomegalovirus. The authors suggested that the approach could potentially be generalized to other disease states and immunological phenotypes. While some public TCRs were present in many individuals, most TCR sequences turned up only very rarely across donors. Three of the identified cytomegalovirus-associated TCR beta chains were confirmed in vitro to be specific for cytomegalovirus antigens.

With regard to this clone: Its antigen target is currently unknown. The input lacks base qualities; no much larger clone sits a single base away.

The library was generated by the immunoSEQ multiplex PCR assay. Per the source publication's procedure: To diagnose cytomegalovirus status from the catalog of TCR beta chain sequences, a statistical classification framework was built. TCRdb carries this immuneACCESS record with in-frame sequences only. Its versions omit some clonotypes, under half of them owing to an unresolved V gene in the studies checked, with the rest unexplained. The DNA was the basis for D and trimming; V, J and clone size are from that table. For this sample the table gives around 170,000 clones, of which less than 85% were detected only once. The ten most abundant clones make up 15% to 20% of the sample. Via the germline V gene, CDR1 is MDHEN and CDR2 SYDVKM. The CDR3 has 15 amino acids, counting the end cysteine and phenylalanine. Only the CDR3 portion is preserved as DNA: 45 bases, with reading frame beginning at the first base. For this chain, trimming is 6 bases at the V end and 5 bases at the J end, and the number of junction bases without a gene match is 7.

Donors formed part of the validation cohort, which comprised 120 subjects and was distinct from the first cohort of roughly 600 subjects. The receptor comes from a man between 18 and 35 years old in good health and CMV-seropositive. The V and J segments used are TRBV28 and TRBJ2-1; TRBD2 fits 10 bases in the junction. The sequenced sample consisted of PBMCs. CDR3 loop: CASSLSGGGNNEQFF. The DNA sequence follows: TGTGCCAGCAGCCTAAGCGGGGGGGGAAACAATGAGCAGTTCTTC.